The T cell receptor beta chain under discussion was sequenced for a study of cytomegalovirus exposure and HLA in healthy donors. As regards this clone: The antigen remains unidentified.

The PCR employed 60 Vbeta primers together with 13 Jbeta primers. TCRdb keeps only in-frame clones here, not all; method: immunoSEQ multiplex PCR. In total, the table holds some 110,000 clones. Broader study findings: What was likely a sequencing artifact was a cluster of highly shared sequence variants. The later analysis indicated that the majority of CMV-associated TCR beta chains appeared HLA-restricted.

The V segment lost 4 bases and the J segment 7 bases; nucleotides outside the gene matches: 9. From germline, CDR1 is LNHDA and CDR2 SQIVND (reference sequence). This CDR3 has 15 residues. The receptor comes from a man aged 35 to 55 in good health and CMV-seropositive. The specimen sequenced was PBMCs. This chain links TRBV19 with TRBJ2-7; 11 bases fit TRBD2. DNA for the CDR3: TGTGCCAGTAGTACGGTAGCGGGAGGGCCAGTTGAGCAGTACTTC. Translated, it gives CASSTVAGGPVEQYF.